The rows below give T cell receptor beta chains drawn from one sample of a study of blood T cell repertoires in COVID-19. Clones were read by immunoSEQ multiplex PCR, and TCRdb kept only the in-frame ones, dropping some. The sample lists 62,000 or so clones, about 70% occurring once. Sequencing was done on a sample of peripheral blood. The receptors derive from a human donor in a cohort sampled during active COVID-19. The CDR3 runs from the conserved cysteine through the conserved F or W. The order of the fields is CDR3 protein, CDR3 DNA, V gene, J gene, D gene, clone size. A D gene is named only where the DNA matches it firmly. The size of a clone is reported for some rows only, either as once, few or many, or as a class for expanded clones.

CATRDRPEDTQYF	TGTGCCACGCGGGACAGGCCAGAAGATACGCAGTATTTT	TRBV19	TRBJ2-3	TRBD1	-
CAWNRLAGGLEQYF	TGTGCCTGGAATCGGCTAGCGGGGGGGCTTGAGCAGTACTTC	TRBV30	TRBJ2-7	TRBD2	-
CASRGLAGGPRVTGELFF	TGTGCCAGCCGAGGACTAGCGGGGGGCCCGCGGGTCACCGGGGAGCTGTTTTTT	TRBV28	TRBJ2-2	TRBD2	-
CASRDRGNTEAFF	TGTGCCAGCAGAGACAGGGGTAACACTGAAGCTTTCTTT	TRBV6-5	TRBJ1-1	TRBD1	once
CATSDTTAGYTF	TGTGCCACCAGTGATACGACAGCCGGCTACACCTTC	TRBV24-1	TRBJ1-2	-	-
CAWGAGGDLTGELFF	TGTGCCTGGGGCGCAGGGGGAGATCTCACCGGGGAGCTGTTTTTT	TRBV30	TRBJ2-2	TRBD1	many
CASSLLGRRGGETQYF	TGTGCCAGCAGCTTACTGGGACGAAGGGGGGGGGAGACCCAGTACTTC	TRBV7-2	TRBJ2-5	-	-
CASSPRQGKGNYGYTF	TGTGCCAGCAGCCCCCGACAGGGAAAGGGGAACTATGGCTACACCTTC	TRBV5-8	TRBJ1-2	TRBD1	-
CASSTTGAQWHEQFF	TGTGCCAGCTCAACTACAGGGGCCCAGTGGCATGAGCAGTTCTTC	TRBV18	TRBJ2-1	TRBD1	few
CASTSGGLQETQYF	TGTGCCAGCACTAGCGGGGGCCTCCAAGAGACCCAGTACTTC	TRBV9	TRBJ2-5	TRBD2	-
CASSLEGRETQYF	TGTGCCAGCAGTTTGGAGGGGCGAGAGACCCAGTACTTC	TRBV27	TRBJ2-5	-	-
CASSLGSVTKNIQYF	TGTGCCAGCAGCTTAGGATCAGTAACCAAAAACATTCAGTACTTC	TRBV7-9	TRBJ2-4	-	once
CASTRGAGADYGYTF	TGTGCCAGCACCCGGGGGGCAGGCGCTGACTATGGCTACACCTTC	TRBV7-8	TRBJ1-2	-	-
CASSLVGGAGTEAFF	TGTGCCAGCAGCTTAGTAGGGGGCGCGGGAACTGAAGCTTTCTTT	TRBV11-2	TRBJ1-1	TRBD1	-
CASSVKTLNEQYF	TGTGCCAGCAGCGTAAAGACACTGAACGAGCAGTACTTC	TRBV5-6	TRBJ2-7	-	-
CASSFRDPYEQYF	TGTGCCAGCAGTTTTCGGGATCCCTACGAGCAGTACTTC	TRBV27	TRBJ2-7	-	-
CASSQDRVLDYLDEQFF	TGCGCCAGCAGCCAAGATCGGGTCTTGGACTACTTGGATGAGCAGTTCTTC	TRBV4-1	TRBJ2-1	-	-
CASSKSGGRRETQYF	TGTGCCAGCAGCAAAAGCGGGGGGCGGCGGGAGACCCAGTACTTC	TRBV21-1	TRBJ2-5	-	-
CASSFQWSSYNSPLHF	TGTGCCAGCAGTTTCCAGTGGAGCTCCTATAATTCACCCCTCCACTTT	TRBV27	TRBJ1-6	-	-
CAWSVRRVSGANVLTF	TGTGCCTGGAGTGTGAGGAGGGTTTCTGGGGCCAACGTCCTGACTTTC	TRBV30	TRBJ2-6	-	once
CASSRPGRETQYF	TGCGCCAGCAGCCGGCCGGGTCGGGAGACCCAGTACTTC	TRBV5-1	TRBJ2-5	-	-
CASSARENTEAFF	TGTGCCAGCAGTGCCAGGGAGAACACTGAAGCTTTCTTT	TRBV6-4	TRBJ1-1	-	-
CASSVRPAGKTQYF	TGTGCCAGCAGCGTCCGCCCAGCGGGAAAGACCCAGTACTTC	TRBV9	TRBJ2-5	TRBD2	-
CASSLGRGGFNEQFF	TGTGCCAGCAGTTTGGGGCGGGGGGGCTTCAATGAGCAGTTCTTC	TRBV27	TRBJ2-1	TRBD2	-
CASSHRPNEKLFF	TGTGCCAGCAGCCACAGACCTAATGAAAAACTGTTTTTT	TRBV5-6	TRBJ1-4	-	-
CASSPGTSTDTQYF	TGCGCCAGCAGCCCCGGGACTAGCACAGATACGCAGTATTTT	TRBV5-1	TRBJ2-3	-	-
CASSLLAGEKETQYF	TGTGCCAGTAGTCTTCTAGCAGGGGAAAAAGAGACCCAGTACTTC	TRBV19	TRBJ2-5	-	few
CASSPTQGSSETQYF	TGTGCCAGCTCACCAACACAGGGAAGTTCCGAGACCCAGTACTTC	TRBV18	TRBJ2-5	-	-
CASSEARPARVRQGADNEQFF	TGTGCCAGCAGTGAAGCCCGCCCCGCCAGAGTCCGGCAGGGGGCAGACAATGAGCAGTTCTTC	TRBV6-1	TRBJ2-1	TRBD1	-
CASSLGTGASGELFF	TGCGCCAGCAGCTTGGGGACAGGGGCGTCCGGGGAGCTGTTTTTT	TRBV5-1	TRBJ2-2	TRBD1	-
CSASNPGGNSPLHF	TGCAGTGCTAGTAACCCCGGGGGAAATTCACCCCTCCACTTT	TRBV20-1	TRBJ1-6	-	-
CAWSWNRGPPETQYF	TGTGCCTGGAGCTGGAACAGGGGACCCCCAGAGACCCAGTACTTC	TRBV30	TRBJ2-5	TRBD1	-
CASSDRGRGEQYF	TGTGCCAGCAGTGACAGGGGGCGAGGCGAGCAGTACTTC	TRBV2	TRBJ2-7	TRBD1	-
CSVAGSLAGGLLAKNIQYF	TGCAGCGTCGCAGGGTCCCTAGCGGGGGGTCTCCTCGCCAAAAACATTCAGTACTTC	TRBV29-1	TRBJ2-4	TRBD2	-
CASSDPSGTVRYGYTF	TGTGCCAGCAGCGACCCGTCCGGGACAGTCAGATATGGCTACACCTTC	TRBV9	TRBJ1-2	TRBD1	-
CASEQGADTQYF	TGTGCCAGCGAACAGGGGGCAGATACGCAGTATTTT	TRBV18	TRBJ2-3	TRBD1	-
CASSTGVMNTEAFF	TGTGCCAGCAGCACTGGTGTCATGAACACTGAAGCTTTCTTT	TRBV13	TRBJ1-1	-	-
CASSPMTGVAGGRGDTQYF	TGTGCCAGCAGCCCCATGACTGGGGTAGCGGGGGGCCGTGGAGATACGCAGTATTTT	TRBV4-2	TRBJ2-3	TRBD2	-
CASSLDSGGNQPQHF	TGTGCCAGCAGCTTAGATTCAGGGGGCAATCAGCCCCAGCATTTT	TRBV7-2	TRBJ1-5	-	-
CASRRTGDSNQPQHF	TGTGCCAGTAGGAGGACAGGGGATAGCAATCAGCCCCAGCATTTT	TRBV19	TRBJ1-5	TRBD1	-
CASSLQGQGGGYTF	TGTGCCAGCAGCCTCCAAGGTCAGGGTGGCGGCTACACCTTC	TRBV4-2	TRBJ1-2	-	-
CASSARQGWNTEAFF	TGTGCCAGCAGCGCTCGACAGGGCTGGAACACTGAAGCTTTCTTT	TRBV7-2	TRBJ1-1	TRBD1	-
CASSFSGGTYNEQFF	TGCGCCAGCAGCTTCAGCGGGGGAACCTACAATGAGCAGTTCTTC	TRBV5-1	TRBJ2-1	TRBD2	few